This entry lists 29 T cell receptor beta chains sequenced from one sample in a study of OX40 agonist ivuxolimab in advanced cancers. TCRdb's copy holds only in-frame clones and misses some; the assay was immunoSEQ multiplex PCR. The sample contains roughly 70,000 clones, about four fifths of which appear only once. The sample consisted of CD4+ or CD8+ T cells sorted from blood, taken in a trial of the OX40 agonist ivuxolimab. These receptors came from an adult with an advanced solid tumor such as melanoma, head and neck, liver or kidney cancer.

This clone was detected only once. The chain uses TRBV2 and TRBJ1-2; 8 bases are a match to TRBD1. Germline assignment: CDR1 SNHLY and CDR2 FYNNEI. The trim removed 5 bases at V and 5 bases at J, leaving 13 bases unmatched. CDR3 length: 16 residues. CDR3 sequence reads: CASSQGARSSWYGYTF. CDR3 coding DNA: TGTGCCAGCAGTCAGGGGGCGCGGTCCTCTTGGTATGGCTACACCTTC. Based on the CDR3 plus reference TRBV2 and TRBJ1-2, the full variable domain is EPEVTQTPSHQVTQMGQEVILRCVPISNHLYFYWYRQILGQKVEFLVSFYNNEISEKSEIFDDQFSVERPDGSNFTLKIRSTKLEDSAMYFCASSQGARSSWYGYTFGSGTRLTVV.

The chain employs TRBV5-4 and TRBJ2-7; D is ambiguous. Germline CDR1 SGHNT, CDR2 YYREEE (reference sequence). This CDR3 contains 13 residues. Trimming pared 0 bases from V and 6 bases from J, leaving 10 bases between. CDR3: CASSLGLTSEQYF. The CDR3 bases are TGTGCCAGCAGCTTGGGGCTTACCTCCGAGCAGTACTTC.

The V gene is TRBV20-1, the J gene TRBJ1-1, with D uncertain. Germline V CDR1 and CDR2: DFQATT, SNEGSKA (reference sequence). V lost 6 bases, J lost 3 bases, and 5 bases lay in between. The CDR3 has 10 residues. This CDR3 reads CSAKYTEAFF. In nucleotides, the CDR3 is TGCAGTGCCAAGTACACTGAAGCTTTCTTT.

The genes are TRBV28 and TRBJ2-7; the D is unclear. Per germline, CDR1 MDHEN and CDR2 SYDVKM. This CDR3 comprises 15 residues. V was cut by 5 bases and J by 0 bases, with 14 bases left in between. Here the CDR3 reads CASSTATPSSYEQYF. The CDR3 DNA follows: TGTGCCAGCAGTACAGCGACACCGAGCTCCTACGAGCAGTACTTC.

The chain joins TRBV6-1 to TRBJ1-4; 10 nucleotides align to TRBD1. CDR3 size: 16 residues. Losses at the gene ends were 4 bases for V and 5 bases for J; bases not matched to a gene: 7. From germline, CDR1 is MNHNS and CDR2 SASEGT. The CDR3 coding sequence is TGTGCCAGCAGTGGAGCCCCGGGACAGGGGAATGAAAAACTGTTTTTT. Its translation: CASSGAPGQGNEKLFF.

The chain carries TRBV11-3 and TRBJ2-5; 9 bases agree with TRBD2. This CDR3 has 13 residues. Looked up from germline, CDR1 is SGHNT and CDR2 is YENEEA. Germline trimming cut 4 bases from V and 5 bases from J; bases unmatched to any gene: 2. The CDR3 region is CASSYGLAETQYF. The DNA of the CDR3 is TGTGCCAGCAGCTACGGACTAGCGGAGACCCAGTACTTC.

V usage is TRBV7-8 and J usage is TRBJ2-5; D might be TRBD2 (6 bases). CDR1 is SGHVS and CDR2 is FQNEAQ in the germline V gene. This CDR3 has 13 amino acids. Trimming left V 8 bases short and J 4 bases short, with 14 bases between. CDR3 coding DNA: TGTGCCAGCTTCAATGCGGGGATAGAGACCCAGTACTTC. It encodes CASFNAGIETQYF.

The chain couples TRBV10-3 to TRBJ2-5; no firm D call. V was shortened by 4 bases and J by 3 bases, with 12 bases between the two germline ends. The germline V gene has CDR1 ENHRY and CDR2 SYGVKD. CDR3 length equals 14 residues. CDR3 protein: CAISAYPDEETQYF. CDR3 nucleotide sequence: TGTGCCATCAGTGCTTACCCAGATGAAGAGACCCAGTACTTC.

The chain uses TRBV2 and TRBJ1-2; 8 bases map to TRBD1. The V and J ends lost 6 bases and 4 bases, in that order; junction bases with no gene match: 7. Germline loops: CDR1 SNHLY, CDR2 FYNNEI. The CDR3 is 14 residues long. This CDR3 reads CASSGQGGRYGYTF. As DNA, the CDR3 is TGTGCCAGCAGCGGACAGGGCGGGCGCTATGGCTACACCTTC.

The V gene is TRBV28, the J gene TRBJ1-1, with a possible D match to TRBD1 (6 bases). Germline V CDR1 and CDR2: MDHEN, SYDVKM. CDR3 length equals 15 residues. V lost 3 bases and J 4 bases, leaving 15 bases between the germline ends. The CDR3 DNA reads as TGTGCCAGCAGTTTGGGGGGACAACGGAGCACTGAAGCTTTCTTT. Translated, it gives CASSLGGQRSTEAFF.

The rearrangement uses TRBV18 and TRBJ2-7; TRBD2 might be the D (6 bases). In germline, CDR1 is KGHSH, CDR2 LQKENI. With 2 bases removed from V and 4 bases from J, the gap between germline ends came to 12 bases. This CDR3 comprises 14 residues. This CDR3 reads CASSPYPGSYEQYF. The DNA of the CDR3 is TGTGCCAGCTCACCATACCCCGGGAGTTACGAGCAGTACTTC.

The chain carries TRBV19 and TRBJ2-2, with 14 bases identical to TRBD2. Germline V CDR1 and CDR2: LNHDA, SQIVND (reference sequence). Trimming at V came to 3 bases and at J to 6 bases, leaving 6 bases not matched to a gene. This CDR3 is 17 amino acids long. In DNA, the CDR3 is TGTGCCAGTAGTATTCAAGGACTAGCGGGAGGTGCCGGGGAGCTGTTTTTT. Translated, it gives CASSIQGLAGGAGELFF.

This clone appeared a few times. The chain employs TRBV27 and TRBJ1-2; no clear D. Germline V gene data show CDR1 as MNHEY and CDR2 as SMNVEV (reference sequence). The length of the CDR3 is 14 residues. Trimming stripped 0 bases from V and 8 bases from J, with 13 bases between. The chain's CDR3 is CASSLSIVSGGYTF. In nucleotides, the CDR3 is TGTGCCAGCAGTTTATCGATCGTCTCGGGCGGCTACACCTTC.

The rearrangement uses TRBV6-1 and TRBJ2-5; 9 nucleotides match TRBD1. The J call may not be correct, given that the DNA end is closer to TRBJ2-7. This CDR3 has 14 amino acids. Germline V gene data show CDR1 as MNHNS and CDR2 as SASEGT. The CDR3 sequence is CASSARDRVNEQYF. In DNA form, the CDR3 reads TGTGCCAGCAGTGCGCGGGACAGGGTTAACGAGCAGTACTTC.

The CDR3 reads CASSEIQGSAGNTIYF. CDR3 DNA sequence: TGCGCCAGCAGCGAAATACAGGGTAGTGCTGGAAACACCATATATTTT. The chain joins TRBV5-1 to TRBJ1-3, with D possibly being TRBD1 (6 bases). CDR3 size: 16 residues. Trimming shortened V by 4 bases and J by 2 bases, and 16 bases separated the two germline ends. The germline V gene encodes CDR1 SGHRS and CDR2 YFSETQ.

The chain employs TRBV2 and TRBJ2-2; TRBD1 agrees at 10 bases. Germline CDR1 is SNHLY and CDR2 is FYNNEI. The CDR3 covers 13 residues. V shed 8 bases, J shed 6 bases, and the junction held 3 bases outside the gene matches. The CDR3 DNA sequence: TGTGCCAGCCGACAGGGGGCGGCCGGGGAGCTGTTTTTT. This encodes CASRQGAAGELFF.

The chain has TRBV7-3 and TRBJ2-2; 8 nucleotides align to TRBD1. This CDR3 spans 16 amino acids. CDR1 and CDR2 (germline): SGHTA, FQGTGA. V was pared by 8 bases and J by 0 bases, with 8 bases of the junction left unmatched. CDR3 DNA sequence: TGTGCCAGCTCATTGGCAGGGGGCGCGAACACCGGGGAGCTGTTTTTT. Residues: CASSLAGGANTGELFF.

This rearrangement joins TRBV7-2 to TRBJ2-5; unclear D gene. The V and J ends lost 2 bases and 4 bases respectively, with 2 bases between them. Per the germline V gene, CDR1 is SGHTA and CDR2 is FQGNSA. CDR3 length equals 11 residues. Written as DNA, the CDR3 is TGTGCCAGCAGCTTATCAGAGACCCAGTACTTC. It codes for CASSLSETQYF.

The chain joins TRBV15 to TRBJ1-2, with a tentative D call TRBD1 (5 bases). V lost 7 bases, J lost 2 bases, and 5 bases lay in between. The CDR3 length is 11 residues. Germline CDR1 and CDR2: LNHNV and YYDKDF (reference sequence). The CDR3 region has the DNA TGTGCCACCAAGGGGAACTATGGCTACACCTTC. As protein: CATKGNYGYTF.

The rearrangement uses TRBV7-2 and TRBJ1-4; 9 bases line up with TRBD1. Germline loops: CDR1 SGHTA, CDR2 FQGNSA. The CDR3 has 15 residues. V was pared by 2 bases and J by 5 bases, with 3 bases of the junction left unmatched. The DNA for the CDR3 is TGTGCCAGCAGCTTAAAGACAGGGGGGAATGAAAAACTGTTTTTT. It yields the protein CASSLKTGGNEKLFF.

The chain uses TRBV5-5 and TRBJ2-2; D is possibly TRBD1 or TRBD2 (5 bases each). Germline lookup yields CDR1 SGHKS and CDR2 YYEKEE (reference sequence). The CDR3 loop spans 16 amino acids. V lost 3 bases to trimming and J lost 5 bases, with 17 bases between them. CDR3 region: CASSSYGDPRTGELFF. The CDR3 bases are TGTGCCAGCAGCTCATACGGGGACCCGAGAACCGGGGAGCTGTTTTTT.

V usage is TRBV18 and J usage is TRBJ2-5, with unresolved D. This CDR3 has 12 amino acids. V was cut by 2 bases and J by 1 base, with 2 bases left in between. Germline CDR1 KGHSH, CDR2 LQKENI. This CDR3 reads CASSPTQETQYF. The CDR3 nucleotides are TGTGCCAGCTCACCAACCCAAGAGACCCAGTACTTC.

The chain joins TRBV29-1 to TRBJ1-2; 8 bases line up with TRBD1. J lost 6 bases, V lost 6 bases, and 9 bases had no gene match. This CDR3 comprises 13 residues. In germline, CDR1 is SQVTM, CDR2 ANQGSEA. CDR3 region: CSVGRGPRDGYTF. CDR3 in DNA: TGCAGCGTGGGCAGGGGGCCTAGGGATGGCTACACCTTC. The whole variable domain, filled in from reference TRBV29-1 and TRBJ1-2, reads SAVISQKPSRDICQRGTSLTIQCQVDSQVTMMFWYRQQPGQSLTLIATANQGSEATYESGFVIDKFPISRPNLTFSTLTVSNMSPEDSSIYLCSVGRGPRDGYTFGSGTRLTVV.

The chain recombines TRBV10-3 with TRBJ1-4; 8 nucleotides line up with TRBD1. Trimming cost V 6 bases and J 4 bases; bases outside gene matches: 1. The germline CDR1 and CDR2 sequences are ENHRY and SYGVKD. This CDR3 comprises 13 residues. The CDR3 DNA is TGTGCCATCAGCGGACAGGGTAATGAAAAACTGTTTTTT. It is translated as CAISGQGNEKLFF.

This chain uses TRBV18 with TRBJ2-7; 8 bases are a match to TRBD2. Per germline, CDR1 KGHSH and CDR2 LQKENI. CDR3 length equals 14 residues. Germline trimming cut 4 bases from V and 4 bases from J; bases unmatched to any gene: 6. The CDR3 spells CASSLSGSGYEQYF. In DNA form, the CDR3 reads TGTGCCAGCTCACTGAGCGGGAGTGGTTACGAGCAGTACTTC.

The chain is built from TRBV19 and TRBJ2-2; TRBD2 aligns across 8 bases. This CDR3 has 14 amino acids. The V gene's germline CDR1 is LNHDA and CDR2 SQIVND (reference sequence). With V trimmed by 11 bases and J by 2 bases, 7 bases remained unmatched. In DNA, the CDR3 is TGTGCCTCGGGGGCGGGAGGTAACACCGGGGAGCTGTTTTTT. Amino acids: CASGAGGNTGELFF.

The V call is TRBV11-3, the J call TRBJ2-7; 11 bases match TRBD1. Germline CDR1 is SGHNT and CDR2 is YENEEA. J gave up 3 bases and V 5 bases, and 3 bases lay outside the gene matches. The CDR3 has 14 residues. The CDR3 protein is CASSPGQGVYEQYF. DNA for the CDR3: TGTGCCAGCAGCCCGGGACAGGGGGTCTACGAGCAGTACTTC.

DNA for the CDR3: TGTGCCACCCATTCCGGGGCAGGCCTTTTTAGCTCCTACGAGCAGTACTTC. It is translated as CATHSGAGLFSSYEQYF. The chain employs TRBV10-3 and TRBJ2-7; D may be TRBD1 or TRBD2 (5 bases each). CDR3 length equals 17 residues. The germline V gene encodes CDR1 ENHRY and CDR2 SYGVKD. Trimming shortened V by 10 bases and J by 0 bases, and 25 bases separated the two germline ends.

The chain recombines TRBV27 with TRBJ2-3, with 7 bases identical to TRBD1. V was pared by 2 bases and J by 2 bases, with 4 bases of the junction left unmatched. The CDR3 has 15 residues. Germline lookup yields CDR1 MNHEY and CDR2 SMNVEV (reference sequence). Here the CDR3 DNA reads TGTGCCAGCAGTTTAAGACAGGGCTACACAGATACGCAGTATTTT. Translation: CASSLRQGYTDTQYF.